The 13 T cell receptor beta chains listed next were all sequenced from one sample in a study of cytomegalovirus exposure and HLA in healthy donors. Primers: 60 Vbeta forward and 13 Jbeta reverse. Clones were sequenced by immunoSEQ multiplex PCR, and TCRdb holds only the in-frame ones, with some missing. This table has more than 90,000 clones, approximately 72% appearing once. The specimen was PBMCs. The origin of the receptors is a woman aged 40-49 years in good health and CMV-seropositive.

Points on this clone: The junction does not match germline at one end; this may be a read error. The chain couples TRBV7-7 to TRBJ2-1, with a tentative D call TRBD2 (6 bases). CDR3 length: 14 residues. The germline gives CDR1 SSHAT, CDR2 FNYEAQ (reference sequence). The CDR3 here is CASSVADYTNEQFF. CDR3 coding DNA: TGTGCTAGCAGTGTAGCGGACTACACGAATGAGCAGTTCTTC.

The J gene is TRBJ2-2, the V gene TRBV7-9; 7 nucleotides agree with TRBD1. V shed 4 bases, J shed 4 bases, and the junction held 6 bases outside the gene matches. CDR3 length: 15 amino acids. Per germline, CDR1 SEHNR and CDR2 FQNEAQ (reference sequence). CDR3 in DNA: TGTGCCAGCAGCTCGACAGGGATTCGCACCGGGGAGCTGTTTTTT. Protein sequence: CASSSTGIRTGELFF. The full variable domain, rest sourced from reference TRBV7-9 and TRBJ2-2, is DTGVSQNPRHKITKRGQNVTFRCDPISEHNRLYWYRQTLGQGPEFLTYFQNEAQLEKSRLLSDRFSAERPKGSFSTLEIQRTEQGDSAMYLCASSSTGIRTGELFFGEGSRLTVL.

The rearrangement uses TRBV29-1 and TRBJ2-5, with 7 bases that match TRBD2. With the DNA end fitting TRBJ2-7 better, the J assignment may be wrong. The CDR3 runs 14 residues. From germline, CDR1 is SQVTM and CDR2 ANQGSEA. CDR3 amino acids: CSVISASGTYEQYF. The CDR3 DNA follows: TGCAGCGTTATCTCGGCTAGCGGAACCTACGAGCAGTACTTC.

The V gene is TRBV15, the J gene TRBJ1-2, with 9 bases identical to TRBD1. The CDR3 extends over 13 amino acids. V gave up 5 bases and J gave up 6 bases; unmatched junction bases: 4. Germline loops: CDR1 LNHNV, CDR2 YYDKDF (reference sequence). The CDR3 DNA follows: TGTGCCACCAGCCTACAGGGGGCGGATGGCTACACCTTC. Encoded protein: CATSLQGADGYTF.

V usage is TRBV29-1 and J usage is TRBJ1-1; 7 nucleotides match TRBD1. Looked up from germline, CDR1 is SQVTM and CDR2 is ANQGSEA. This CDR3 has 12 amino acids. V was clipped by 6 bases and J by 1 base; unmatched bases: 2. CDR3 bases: TGCAGCGTCAGACAGGGGAACACTGAAGCTTTCTTT. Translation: CSVRQGNTEAFF. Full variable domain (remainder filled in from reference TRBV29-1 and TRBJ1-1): SAVISQKPSRDICQRGTSLTIQCQVDSQVTMMFWYRQQPGQSLTLIATANQGSEATYESGFVIDKFPISRPNLTFSTLTVSNMSPEDSSIYLCSVRQGNTEAFFGQGTRLTVV.

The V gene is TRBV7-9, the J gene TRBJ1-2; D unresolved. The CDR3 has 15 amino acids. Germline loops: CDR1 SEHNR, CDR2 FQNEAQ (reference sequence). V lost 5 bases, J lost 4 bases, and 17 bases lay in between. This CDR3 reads CASSPTGETSYGYTF. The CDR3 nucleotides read TGTGCCAGCAGCCCAACCGGTGAAACCTCCTATGGCTACACCTTC.

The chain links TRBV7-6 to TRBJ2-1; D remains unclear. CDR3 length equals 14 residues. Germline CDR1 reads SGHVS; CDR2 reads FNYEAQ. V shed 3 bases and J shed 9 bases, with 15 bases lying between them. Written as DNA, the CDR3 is TGTGCCAGCAGCTTTGGTCCGCAATCGAGTGAGCAGTTCTTC. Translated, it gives CASSFGPQSSEQFF.

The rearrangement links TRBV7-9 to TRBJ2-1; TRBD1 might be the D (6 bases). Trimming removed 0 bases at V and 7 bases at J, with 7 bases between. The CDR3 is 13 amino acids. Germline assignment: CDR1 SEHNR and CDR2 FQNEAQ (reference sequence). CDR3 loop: CASSLAGANEQFF. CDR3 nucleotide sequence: TGTGCCAGCAGCTTAGCGGGGGCTAATGAGCAGTTCTTC. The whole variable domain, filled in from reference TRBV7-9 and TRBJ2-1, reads DTGVSQNPRHKITKRGQNVTFRCDPISEHNRLYWYRQTLGQGPEFLTYFQNEAQLEKSRLLSDRFSAERPKGSFSTLEIQRTEQGDSAMYLCASSLAGANEQFFGPGTRLTVL.

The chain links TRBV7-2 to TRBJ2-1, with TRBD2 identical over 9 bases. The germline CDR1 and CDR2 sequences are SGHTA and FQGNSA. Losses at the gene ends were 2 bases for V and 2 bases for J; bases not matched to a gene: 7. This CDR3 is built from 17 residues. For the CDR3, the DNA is TGTGCCAGCAGCTTAACGGCGGGAGGGGGGGCCTACAATGAGCAGTTCTTC. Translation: CASSLTAGGGAYNEQFF.

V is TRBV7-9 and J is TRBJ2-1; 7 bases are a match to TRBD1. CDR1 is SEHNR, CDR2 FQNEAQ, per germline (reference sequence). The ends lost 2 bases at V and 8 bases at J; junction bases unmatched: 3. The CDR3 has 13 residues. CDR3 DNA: TGTGCCAGCAGCTTATACAGGGGAGATGAGCAGTTCTTC. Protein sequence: CASSLYRGDEQFF.

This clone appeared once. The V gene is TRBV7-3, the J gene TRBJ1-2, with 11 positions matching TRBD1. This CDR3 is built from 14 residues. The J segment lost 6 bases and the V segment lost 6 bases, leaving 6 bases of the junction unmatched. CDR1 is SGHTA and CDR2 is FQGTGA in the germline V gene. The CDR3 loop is CASSPGQGVDGYTF. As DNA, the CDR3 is TGTGCCAGCAGTCCGGGACAGGGGGTCGATGGCTACACCTTC.

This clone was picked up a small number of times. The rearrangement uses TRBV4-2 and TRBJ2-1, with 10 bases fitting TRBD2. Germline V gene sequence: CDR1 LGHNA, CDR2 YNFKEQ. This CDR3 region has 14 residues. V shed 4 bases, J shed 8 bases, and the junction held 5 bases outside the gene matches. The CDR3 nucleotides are TGTGCCAGCAGCCCCCCTAGCGGGAGTGATGAGCAGTTCTTC. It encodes CASSPPSGSDEQFF.

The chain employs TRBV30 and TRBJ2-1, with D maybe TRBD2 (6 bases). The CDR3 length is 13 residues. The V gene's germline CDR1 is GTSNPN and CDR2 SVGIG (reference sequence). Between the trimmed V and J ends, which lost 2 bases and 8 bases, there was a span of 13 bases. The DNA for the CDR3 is TGTGCCTGGAGTATGCGGGGCGGCGATGAGCAGTTCTTC. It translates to CAWSMRGGDEQFF.